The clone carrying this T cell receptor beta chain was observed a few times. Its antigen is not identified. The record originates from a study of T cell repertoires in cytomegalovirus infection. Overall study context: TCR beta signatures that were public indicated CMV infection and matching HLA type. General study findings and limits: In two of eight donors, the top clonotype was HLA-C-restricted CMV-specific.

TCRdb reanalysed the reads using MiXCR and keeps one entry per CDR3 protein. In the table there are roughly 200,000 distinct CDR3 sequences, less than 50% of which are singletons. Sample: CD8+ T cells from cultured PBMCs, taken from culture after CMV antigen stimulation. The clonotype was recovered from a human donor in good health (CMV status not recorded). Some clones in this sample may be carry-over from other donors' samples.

Written as DNA, the CDR3 is TGTGCCAGCAGCCAAGAAAATAGCGGGAGTGGGTACAATGAGCAGTTCTTC. This gives the protein CASSQENSGSGYNEQFF. The chain links TRBV4-2 to TRBJ2-1, with 9 bases aligning to TRBD2. V gave up 0 bases and J gave up 4 bases; unmatched junction bases: 7. Germline V gene lookup returns CDR1 LGHNA and CDR2 YNFKEQ. The CDR3 spans 17 residues.